This TCR beta chain was recorded in a study of blood T cell repertoires in COVID-19. This CDR3 region has 14 residues. Germline V gene sequence: CDR1 SGHRS, CDR2 YFSETQ. V trimming: 5 bases; J trimming: 6 bases; junction bases outside the gene matches: 8. TCRdb's copy holds only in-frame clones and misses some; the assay was immunoSEQ multiplex PCR. The profile covers over 150,000 clones, with around 87% appearing a single time and 0.58% taken by the ten largest. The rearrangement uses TRBV5-1 and TRBJ1-1; the match to TRBD1 covers 9 bases. Material for sequencing was peripheral blood. The receptor was isolated from a man in his fifties or sixties with COVID-19, enrolled during active disease. This CDR3 is CASRQGQGTAEAFF. The CDR3 region has the DNA TGCGCCAGCAGACAGGGACAGGGTACGGCTGAAGCTTTCTTT.